Shown below are 25 T cell receptor beta chains from a single sample sequenced in a study of cytomegalovirus exposure and HLA in healthy donors. The protocol was immunoSEQ multiplex PCR, while the TCRdb copy is restricted to in-frame clones and leaves out a portion. This table has about 140,000 clones, almost 90% appearing once. Sequencing input: PBMCs. The source is a woman between 18 and 29 years old in good health and CMV-seropositive.

The chain combines TRBV7-9 with TRBJ2-2; TRBD2 matches at 9 bases. This CDR3 has 17 amino acids. Germline assignment: CDR1 SEHNR and CDR2 FQNEAQ (reference sequence). The junction had 15 bases not matched to a gene; V was cut back by 5 bases and J by 8 bases. CDR3 amino acids: CASSPERASGASGELFF. CDR3 DNA: TGTGCCAGCAGCCCGGAACGGGCTAGCGGGGCAAGTGGGGAGCTGTTTTTT.

V gene TRBV5-4 combines with J gene TRBJ1-3; D gene ambiguous. The germline CDR1 and CDR2 sequences are SGHNT and YYREEE (reference sequence). The CDR3 loop spans 14 amino acids. Trimming pared 2 bases from V and 2 bases from J, leaving 8 bases between. The CDR3 loop is CASSLLAPGNTIYF. CDR3 bases: TGTGCCAGCAGCTTATTAGCTCCTGGAAACACCATATATTTT.

The chain has TRBV18 and TRBJ2-7; 10 bases map to TRBD1. The V gene end was trimmed by 3 bases and the J gene end by 1 base; junction bases not matched to a gene: 9. Germline V gene sequence: CDR1 KGHSH, CDR2 LQKENI. The CDR3 consists of 17 residues. In DNA form, the CDR3 reads TGTGCCAGCTCACCCCGGCCCCCGGGACAGGGGTCCTACGAGCAGTACTTC. This codes for CASSPRPPGQGSYEQYF.

A single count supports this clone. The CDR3 loop reads CASRRAGEKLFF. DNA of the CDR3: TGTGCCAGCAGGCGAGCGGGGGAAAAACTGTTTTTT. This chain connects TRBV6-5 to TRBJ1-4; D call uncertain. V was shortened by 6 bases and J by 8 bases, with 10 bases between the two germline ends. The CDR3 extends over 12 amino acids. Germline V gene lookup returns CDR1 MNHEY and CDR2 SVGAGI.

The chain has TRBV7-3 and TRBJ2-1; D might be TRBD2 (6 bases). Trimming took 2 bases from V and 5 from J, leaving 7 bases between them. There are 13 residues in the CDR3. Per the germline V gene, CDR1 is SGHTA and CDR2 is FQGTGA. The CDR3 is CASSLAGHNEQFF. The CDR3 region has the DNA TGTGCCAGCAGCTTAGCGGGACACAATGAGCAGTTCTTC.

On this clone: Distinct nucleotide sequences in the sample also encode this CDR3. The chain combines TRBV7-9 with TRBJ1-4, with 9 bases matching TRBD1. Per germline, CDR1 SEHNR and CDR2 FQNEAQ (reference sequence). The V and J ends lost 4 bases and 5 bases, in that order; junction bases with no gene match: 2. The CDR3 runs 14 residues. In DNA form, the CDR3 reads TGTGCCAGCAGCTCGGACAGGGGAAATGAAAAACTGTTTTTT. Protein: CASSSDRGNEKLFF.

This chain connects TRBV6-5 to TRBJ2-1, with TRBD1 matching over 9 bases. After removal of 4 bases from V and 8 bases from J, the junction contained 12 bases not matched to a gene. Germline V gene sequence: CDR1 MNHEY, CDR2 SVGAGI. CDR3 length: 16 amino acids. The CDR3 sequence is CASSFHPTGGRDEQFF. The CDR3 DNA is TGTGCCAGCAGTTTCCACCCGACAGGGGGTAGAGATGAGCAGTTCTTC.

This sequence joins TRBV7-3 and TRBJ1-1; the match to TRBD1 covers 8 bases. This CDR3 has 13 amino acids. Losses at the gene ends were 6 bases for V and 3 bases for J; bases not matched to a gene: 3. The germline CDR1 and CDR2 sequences are SGHTA and FQGTGA. CDR3: CASSGQGYTEAFF. DNA for the CDR3: TGTGCCAGCAGTGGACAGGGATACACTGAAGCTTTCTTT.

The chain is built from TRBV19 and TRBJ2-2; TRBD2 matches at 9 bases. The CDR3 is made up of 13 amino acids. The junction had 5 bases not matched to a gene; V was cut back by 9 bases and J by 6 bases. CDR1 and CDR2 (germline): LNHDA, SQIVND (reference sequence). The CDR3: CASRTSEAGELFF. The CDR3 region has the DNA TGTGCCAGCAGGACTAGCGAGGCCGGGGAGCTGTTTTTT. The full variable domain, with the rest looked up from reference TRBV19 and TRBJ2-2, is DGGITQSPKYLFRKEGQNVTLSCEQNLNHDAMYWYRQDPGQGLRLIYYSQIVNDFQKGDIAEGYSVSREKKESFPLTVTSAQKNPTAFYLCASRTSEAGELFFGEGSRLTVL.

The gene calls are TRBV5-4 and TRBJ1-2, with a possible D match to TRBD1 (6 bases). The CDR3 consists of 14 residues. Deletions cut 4 bases from V and 3 bases from J, with 13 bases between. The germline V gene encodes CDR1 SGHNT and CDR2 YYREEE (reference sequence). The CDR3 protein is CASSPGTYDYGYTF. The CDR3 region has the DNA TGTGCCAGCAGCCCCGGGACATACGACTATGGCTACACCTTC.

The chain recombines TRBV5-6 with TRBJ2-3, with D possibly TRBD2 on 5 matching bases. The germline V gene encodes CDR1 SGHDT and CDR2 YYEEEE. V was clipped by 0 bases and J by 2 bases, with 10 bases between them. This CDR3 spans 15 amino acids. The CDR3 loop is CASSLGGSFTDTQYF. The DNA of the CDR3 is TGTGCCAGCAGCTTGGGTGGGAGTTTCACAGATACGCAGTATTTT. The whole variable domain, remainder taken from reference TRBV5-6 and TRBJ2-3, is DAGVTQSPTHLIKTRGQQVTLRCSPKSGHDTVSWYQQALGQGPQFIFQYYEEEERQRGNFPDRFSGHQFPNYSSELNVNALLLGDSALYLCASSLGGSFTDTQYFGPGTRLTVL.

This clone showed up just once. This chain connects TRBV7-2 to TRBJ2-7; D remains ambiguous. Trimming removed 0 bases at V and 0 bases at J, with 12 bases between. Germline CDR1 SGHTA, CDR2 FQGNSA. CDR3 size: 16 residues. The CDR3 sequence: CASSLAAGLSSYEQYF. CDR3 in DNA: TGTGCCAGCAGCTTAGCTGCAGGTCTAAGCTCCTACGAGCAGTACTTC. Drawing the rest from reference TRBV7-2 and TRBJ2-7, the complete variable domain is GAGVSQSPSNKVTEKGKDVELRCDPISGHTALYWYRQSLGQGLEFLIYFQGNSAPDKSGLPSDRFSAERTGGSVSTLTIQRTQQEDSAVYLCASSLAAGLSSYEQYFGPGTRLTVT.

This clone was found a few times. V and J are TRBV11-1 and TRBJ1-1; D is ambiguous. The length of the CDR3 is 15 residues. The germline V and J ends were trimmed by 1 base and 0 bases, with 9 bases remaining between them. Germline V gene data show CDR1 as SGHAT and CDR2 as FQDESV (reference sequence). CDR3 amino acids: CASSLVPDMNTEAFF. The CDR3 region has the DNA TGTGCCAGCAGCTTAGTCCCAGACATGAACACTGAAGCTTTCTTT.

This clone was recorded only once. The chain combines TRBV10-3 with TRBJ2-2; 7 bases agree with TRBD1. The CDR3 runs 16 residues. J lost 0 bases, V lost 4 bases, and 5 bases had no gene match. Germline CDR1 reads ENHRY; CDR2 reads SYGVKD. CDR3 nucleotides: TGTGCCATCAGTGCCGGACAGGCATCGAACACCGGGGAGCTGTTTTTT. Amino acid sequence: CAISAGQASNTGELFF.

The chain has TRBV7-3 and TRBJ2-6; tentatively, D is TRBD1 (6 bases). The CDR3 contains 19 residues. Trimming removed 1 base at V and 2 bases at J, with 18 bases between. Germline CDR1 is SGHTA and CDR2 is FQGTGA. CDR3 protein: CASSLILLSGVPGANVLTF. The DNA of the CDR3 is TGTGCCAGCAGCTTAATCCTCCTATCAGGGGTCCCTGGGGCCAACGTCCTGACTTTC.

The V and J genes are TRBV10-3 and TRBJ1-2; TRBD1 agrees at 9 bases. J was trimmed by 5 bases and V by 4 bases; bases with no gene match: 5. The CDR3 is 14 amino acids. The germline V gene has CDR1 ENHRY and CDR2 SYGVKD. CDR3 coding DNA: TGTGCCATCAGTGGGGACAGGGACGGATATGGCTACACCTTC. Translation gives CAISGDRDGYGYTF.

The chain carries TRBV4-1 and TRBJ2-5; the match to TRBD1 covers 8 bases. V gave up 2 bases and J gave up 1 base; unmatched junction bases: 9. This CDR3 region has 17 residues. Germline-derived CDR1 and CDR2 are MGHRA and YSYEKL. CDR3 in DNA: TGCGCCAGCAGCCAACCTGACAGGGGTCCCCTCCAAGAGACCCAGTACTTC. This sequence encodes CASSQPDRGPLQETQYF.

This CDR3 reads CASSFQNTEAFF. The CDR3 DNA is TGTGCCAGCAGCTTCCAGAACACTGAAGCTTTCTTT. The chain joins TRBV7-2 to TRBJ1-1; D is undetermined. Germline assignment: CDR1 SGHTA and CDR2 FQGNSA. V was trimmed by 3 bases and J by 1 base, leaving 3 bases between them. The CDR3 runs 12 residues.

V usage is TRBV7-2 and J usage is TRBJ2-7; 10 bases align to TRBD2. The CDR3 consists of 14 residues. Per the germline V gene, CDR1 is SGHTA and CDR2 is FQGNSA. After removal of 7 bases from V and 3 bases from J, the junction contained 6 bases not matched to a gene. The CDR3 nucleotides are TGTGCCAGCAACGTAGCGGGGGGACTCTACGAGCAGTACTTC. Its protein product is CASNVAGGLYEQYF.

The chain combines TRBV2 with TRBJ1-1, with 7 bases lining up with TRBD1. V lost 5 bases to trimming and J lost 3 bases; unmatched junction nucleotides: 6. The CDR3 covers 14 residues. CDR1 is SNHLY, CDR2 FYNNEI, per germline. The CDR3 loop is CASSITGADTEAFF. The CDR3 coding sequence is TGTGCCAGCAGTATCACAGGGGCGGACACTGAAGCTTTCTTT. The entire variable domain, with the rest obtained from reference TRBV2 and TRBJ1-1, is as follows: EPEVTQTPSHQVTQMGQEVILRCVPISNHLYFYWYRQILGQKVEFLVSFYNNEISEKSEIFDDQFSVERPDGSNFTLKIRSTKLEDSAMYFCASSITGADTEAFFGQGTRLTVV.

J is TRBJ2-2 and V is TRBV2; unclear D gene. The CDR3 length is 12 residues. The V gene lost 4 bases and the J gene lost 6 bases, with 6 bases spanning the gap. Germline V gives CDR1 SNHLY, CDR2 FYNNEI. The CDR3 DNA reads TGTGCCAGCAGTGTTAACTCCGGGGAGCTGTTTTTT. It yields the protein CASSVNSGELFF.

The chain carries TRBV28 and TRBJ1-3; TRBD1 is a possible D gene (6 bases). In germline, CDR1 is MDHEN, CDR2 SYDVKM. The CDR3 totals 16 residues. V lost 6 bases to trimming and J lost 2 bases, with 17 bases between them. The CDR3 spells CASRLRTVVAGNTIYF. CDR3 in DNA: TGTGCCAGCAGGTTAAGGACAGTGGTTGCTGGAAACACCATATATTTT.

V is TRBV7-6 and J is TRBJ1-1; 7 positions match TRBD1. J lost 0 bases, V lost 5 bases, and 6 bases had no gene match. Germline CDR1 is SGHVS and CDR2 is FNYEAQ. The CDR3 length is 15 residues. The CDR3 loop is CASSRGDRVNTEAFF. Written as DNA, the CDR3 is TGTGCCAGCAGCCGCGGGGACAGAGTGAACACTGAAGCTTTCTTT.

The rearrangement links TRBV18 to TRBJ2-7; D ambiguous. Germline values: CDR1 KGHSH, CDR2 LQKENI. The CDR3 has 14 amino acids. V lost 3 bases to trimming and J lost 6 bases, with 15 bases between them. The CDR3 loop reads CASSPRSRRFEQYF. The CDR3 DNA reads TGTGCCAGCTCACCCAGAAGCCGGAGATTCGAGCAGTACTTC. The complete variable domain, with remaining parts taken from reference TRBV18 and TRBJ2-7, reads NAGVMQNPRHLVRRRGQEARLRCSPMKGHSHVYWYRQLPEEGLKFMVYLQKENIIDESGMPKERFSAEFPKEGPSILRIQQVVRGDSAAYFCASSPRSRRFEQYFGPGTRLTVT.

The CDR3, as DNA: TGTGCCAGCAGCCGGTGGACAGGGGGCAACACTGAAGCTTTCTTT. Protein: CASSRWTGGNTEAFF. This chain links TRBV5-6 with TRBJ1-1; 11 bases line up with TRBD1. This CDR3 has 15 amino acids. With 4 bases clipped from V and 2 bases from J, the junction kept 4 bases outside the gene matches. CDR1 SGHDT and CDR2 YYEEEE come from the germline V gene.